The clone carrying this T cell receptor (beta chain) was detected ten times or more. What was amplified from RNA transcripts were TCR beta CDR3 regions. HTBI primers were the set used in a first-round RT-PCR of the TCR CDR3. TCRdb itself ran the multiplex PCR reads through MiXCR, one entry per CDR3 protein. Of about 640,000 distinct CDR3 sequences in the sample, around 21% were seen once. The CDR3 spans 14 residues. Germline-derived CDR1 and CDR2 are GTSNPN and SVGIG (reference sequence). The junction had 3 bases not matched to a gene; V was cut back by 6 bases and J by 2 bases. This sample stems from a study of T cells in Graves' hyperthyroidism and ophthalmopathy.

The TCR comes from a man aged 25-40 years with Graves' ophthalmopathy. Material: blood. The V and J genes are TRBV30 and TRBJ1-5; 11 bases map to TRBD1. The CDR3 here is CACQGQGGNQPQHF. CDR3 coding DNA: TGTGCCTGCCAGGGACAGGGGGGCAATCAGCCCCAGCATTTT.